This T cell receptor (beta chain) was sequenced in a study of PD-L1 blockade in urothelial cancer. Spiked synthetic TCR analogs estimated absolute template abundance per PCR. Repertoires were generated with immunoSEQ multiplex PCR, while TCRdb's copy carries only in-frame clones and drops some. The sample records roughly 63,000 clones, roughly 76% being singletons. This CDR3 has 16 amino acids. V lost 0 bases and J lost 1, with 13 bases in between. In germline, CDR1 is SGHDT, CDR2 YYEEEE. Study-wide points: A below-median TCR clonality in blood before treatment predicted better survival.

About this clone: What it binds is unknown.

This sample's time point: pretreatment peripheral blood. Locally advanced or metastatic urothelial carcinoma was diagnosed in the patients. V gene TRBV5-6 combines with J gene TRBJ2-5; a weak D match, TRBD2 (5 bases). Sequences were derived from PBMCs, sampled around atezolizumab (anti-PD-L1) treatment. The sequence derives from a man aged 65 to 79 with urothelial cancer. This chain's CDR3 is CASSLVASGPQETQYF. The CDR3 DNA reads TGTGCCAGCAGCTTGGTGGCCAGCGGACCCCAAGAGACCCAGTACTTC.